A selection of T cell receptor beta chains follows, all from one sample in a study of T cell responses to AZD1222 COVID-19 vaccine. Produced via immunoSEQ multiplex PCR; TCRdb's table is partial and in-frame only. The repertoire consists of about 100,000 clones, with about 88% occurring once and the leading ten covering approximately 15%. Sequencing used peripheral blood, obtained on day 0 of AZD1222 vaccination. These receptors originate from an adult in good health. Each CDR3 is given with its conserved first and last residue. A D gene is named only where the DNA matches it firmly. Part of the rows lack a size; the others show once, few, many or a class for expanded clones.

CDR3 protein: CASSISSPGGTEAFF; CDR3 DNA: TGCGCCAGCAGTATTTCGTCGCCAGGGGGCACTGAAGCTTTCTTT; clone size: .; D gene: TRBD1; V gene: TRBV5-1; J gene: TRBJ1-1
CDR3 protein: CASRASGGSTDTQYF; CDR3 DNA: TGTGCAAGCCGGGCTAGCGGGGGGAGCACAGATACGCAGTATTTT; clone size: .; D gene: TRBD2; V gene: TRBV11-1; J gene: TRBJ2-3
CDR3 protein: CASSEGRGIPDTQYF; CDR3 DNA: TGTGCCAGCAGTGAAGGCAGGGGGATCCCCGATACGCAGTATTTT; clone size: .; D gene: TRBD1; V gene: TRBV2; J gene: TRBJ2-3
CDR3 protein: CASSLDPVGSGFDGYTF; CDR3 DNA: TGCGCCAGCAGCTTGGACCCAGTCGGATCTGGTTTTGATGGCTACACCTTC; clone size: .; D gene: .; V gene: TRBV5-1; J gene: TRBJ1-2
CDR3 protein: CASSVGAGALADTQYF; CDR3 DNA: TGTGCCAGCAGCGTAGGAGCGGGGGCCCTGGCAGATACGCAGTATTTT; clone size: .; D gene: TRBD2; V gene: TRBV9; J gene: TRBJ2-3
CDR3 protein: CASSRVGVTGPTNYGYTF; CDR3 DNA: TGTGCCAGCAGCCGAGTTGGGGTGACAGGGCCGACAAACTATGGCTACACCTTC; clone size: .; D gene: TRBD1; V gene: TRBV4-2; J gene: TRBJ1-2
CDR3 protein: CASSSDRGHTEAFF; CDR3 DNA: TGCGCCAGCAGCTCGGACAGGGGACACACTGAAGCTTTCTTT; clone size: .; D gene: TRBD1; V gene: TRBV5-1; J gene: TRBJ1-1
CDR3 protein: CASSPMAGVGQPQHF; CDR3 DNA: TGCGCCAGCAGCCCGATGGCAGGTGTTGGTCAGCCCCAGCATTTT; clone size: few; D gene: .; V gene: TRBV5-1; J gene: TRBJ1-5
CDR3 protein: CASTLRQGAWYQPQHF; CDR3 DNA: TGTGCCAGTACCTTAAGGCAGGGGGCTTGGTATCAGCCCCAGCATTTT; clone size: .; D gene: TRBD1; V gene: TRBV19; J gene: TRBJ1-5
CDR3 protein: CAWDFSGGEAEAFF; CDR3 DNA: TGTGCCTGGGACTTCTCCGGGGGCGAGGCTGAAGCTTTCTTT; clone size: .; D gene: .; V gene: TRBV30; J gene: TRBJ1-1
CDR3 protein: CASSLATSYTF; CDR3 DNA: TGTGCCAGCAGCTTAGCTACGAGCTACACCTTC; clone size: .; D gene: .; V gene: TRBV7-9; J gene: TRBJ1-2
CDR3 protein: CASSSGTGERANYGYTF; CDR3 DNA: TGTGCCAGTAGTTCCGGGACAGGGGAACGGGCTAACTATGGCTACACCTTC; clone size: .; D gene: TRBD1; V gene: TRBV19; J gene: TRBJ1-2
CDR3 protein: CASSFTGERNTEAFF; CDR3 DNA: TGTGCCAGCAGTTTTACAGGGGAGCGAAACACTGAAGCTTTCTTT; clone size: .; D gene: TRBD1; V gene: TRBV27; J gene: TRBJ1-1
CDR3 protein: CASSDGLTVYGYTF; CDR3 DNA: TGCGCCAGCAGTGATGGCCTAACAGTCTATGGCTACACCTTC; clone size: .; D gene: .; V gene: TRBV5-1; J gene: TRBJ1-2
CDR3 protein: CASSLWGNSYEQYF; CDR3 DNA: TGTGCCAGTAGTCTGTGGGGGAACTCCTACGAGCAGTACTTC; clone size: .; D gene: .; V gene: TRBV19; J gene: TRBJ2-7
CDR3 protein: CATNPLGGGNTGELFF; CDR3 DNA: TGTGCCACCAACCCACTGGGCGGGGGAAATACCGGGGAGCTGTTTTTT; clone size: .; D gene: TRBD2; V gene: TRBV19; J gene: TRBJ2-2
CDR3 protein: CASSVRLAGAEQFF; CDR3 DNA: TGTGCCAGCAGCGTACGACTAGCGGGGGCTGAGCAGTTCTTC; clone size: .; D gene: TRBD2; V gene: TRBV9; J gene: TRBJ2-1
CDR3 protein: CSVKPGLAGVQQETQYF; CDR3 DNA: TGCAGCGTAAAGCCGGGACTAGCGGGAGTACAACAAGAGACCCAGTACTTC; clone size: .; D gene: TRBD2; V gene: TRBV29-1; J gene: TRBJ2-5
CDR3 protein: CASSFQGPPQETQYF; CDR3 DNA: TGTGCCAGCAGCTTTCAGGGGCCCCCTCAAGAGACCCAGTACTTC; clone size: .; D gene: .; V gene: TRBV11-2; J gene: TRBJ2-5
CDR3 protein: CASSLLRADTQYF; CDR3 DNA: TGTGCCAGCAGTTTACTTCGGGCGGATACGCAGTATTTT; clone size: once; D gene: .; V gene: TRBV12-3/TRBV12-4; J gene: TRBJ2-3
CDR3 protein: CASSLGRGTDTQYF; CDR3 DNA: TGTGCCAGCAGTTTGGGCAGGGGCACAGATACGCAGTATTTT; clone size: .; D gene: .; V gene: TRBV7-7; J gene: TRBJ2-3
CDR3 protein: CAWSGGGTSNEQFF; CDR3 DNA: TGTGCCTGGAGTGGAGGGGGGACTAGTAATGAGCAGTTCTTC; clone size: .; D gene: TRBD2; V gene: TRBV30; J gene: TRBJ2-1
CDR3 protein: CASSLGWGAPHEQYF; CDR3 DNA: TGCGCCAGCAGCTTGGGGTGGGGGGCACCCCACGAGCAGTACTTC; clone size: .; D gene: .; V gene: TRBV5-1; J gene: TRBJ2-7
CDR3 protein: CASGSDGGDKETQYF; CDR3 DNA: TGTGCTAGTGGTTCAGACGGGGGCGACAAAGAGACCCAGTACTTC; clone size: .; D gene: .; V gene: TRBV12-5; J gene: TRBJ2-5
CDR3 protein: CASSLAAGATEAFF; CDR3 DNA: TGCGCCAGCAGCTTGGCGGCAGGGGCCACTGAAGCTTTCTTT; clone size: .; D gene: .; V gene: TRBV5-1; J gene: TRBJ1-1
CDR3 protein: CASSRDPYRGDTQYF; CDR3 DNA: TGTGCCAGCAGCCGAGACCCTTACAGGGGGGATACGCAGTATTTT; clone size: .; D gene: TRBD1; V gene: TRBV3-1/TRBV3-2; J gene: TRBJ2-3
CDR3 protein: CASSVVGDGTDTQYF; CDR3 DNA: TGTGCCAGCAGCGTAGTGGGGGACGGCACAGATACGCAGTATTTT; clone size: .; D gene: .; V gene: TRBV9; J gene: TRBJ2-3
CDR3 protein: CASSFNLGTEAFF; CDR3 DNA: TGCGCCAGCAGCTTTAATCTCGGCACTGAAGCTTTCTTT; clone size: .; D gene: .; V gene: TRBV5-1; J gene: TRBJ1-1
CDR3 protein: CSASRGQETQYF; CDR3 DNA: TGCAGTGCTAGTCGGGGACAAGAGACCCAGTACTTC; clone size: .; D gene: .; V gene: TRBV20-1; J gene: TRBJ2-5
CDR3 protein: CATSRGQGDEKLFF; CDR3 DNA: TGTGCCACCAGTCGGGGACAGGGCGATGAAAAACTGTTTTTT; clone size: .; D gene: TRBD1; V gene: TRBV15; J gene: TRBJ1-4
CDR3 protein: CASSLYGTSNQPQHF; CDR3 DNA: TGTGCCAGCAGCTTGTACGGGACCTCCAATCAGCCCCAGCATTTT; clone size: .; D gene: .; V gene: TRBV5-5; J gene: TRBJ1-5
CDR3 protein: CAWSLTGRGNTEAFF; CDR3 DNA: TGTGCCTGGAGTCTCACAGGGCGAGGGAACACTGAAGCTTTCTTT; clone size: .; D gene: .; V gene: TRBV30; J gene: TRBJ1-1
CDR3 protein: CASSLAGPSAVTDTQYF; CDR3 DNA: TGTGCCAGCAGCTTAGCCGGACCCTCGGCGGTCACAGATACGCAGTATTTT; clone size: .; D gene: .; V gene: TRBV11-3; J gene: TRBJ2-3
CDR3 protein: CASSPGQGLGTGELFF; CDR3 DNA: TGTGCCAGCAGCCCCGGACAGGGCTTAGGCACCGGGGAGCTGTTTTTT; clone size: once; D gene: TRBD1; V gene: TRBV9; J gene: TRBJ2-2
CDR3 protein: CASSYGQETQYF; CDR3 DNA: TGTGCCAGCAGTTACGGGCAAGAGACCCAGTACTTC; clone size: .; D gene: .; V gene: TRBV6-5; J gene: TRBJ2-5
CDR3 protein: CASRAYGTGDNSPLHF; CDR3 DNA: TGTGCCAGCAGAGCTTATGGGACAGGGGATAATTCACCCCTCCACTTT; clone size: .; D gene: TRBD1; V gene: TRBV6-6; J gene: TRBJ1-6
CDR3 protein: CASSVAYRGSNTEAFF; CDR3 DNA: TGTGCCAGCAGCGTAGCGTACAGGGGTTCAAACACTGAAGCTTTCTTT; clone size: .; D gene: TRBD1; V gene: TRBV9; J gene: TRBJ1-1
CDR3 protein: CASSFRGDGYTF; CDR3 DNA: TGTGCCAGCAGCTTCAGAGGGGACGGCTACACCTTC; clone size: .; D gene: .; V gene: TRBV7-8; J gene: TRBJ1-2
CDR3 protein: CAISERDTDYEQYF; CDR3 DNA: TGTGCCATCAGTGAACGGGACACAGACTACGAGCAGTACTTC; clone size: .; D gene: .; V gene: TRBV10-3; J gene: TRBJ2-7
CDR3 protein: CASSPGTTYEQYF; CDR3 DNA: TGTGCCAGCTCACCCGGGACAACCTACGAGCAGTACTTC; clone size: .; D gene: .; V gene: TRBV18; J gene: TRBJ2-7
CDR3 protein: CASSPAGTDTQYF; CDR3 DNA: TGTGCCAGCTCACCTGCTGGCACAGATACGCAGTATTTT; clone size: .; D gene: .; V gene: TRBV18; J gene: TRBJ2-3
CDR3 protein: CATAGSGTNTGELFF; CDR3 DNA: TGTGCCACCGCCGGGTCGGGTACCAACACCGGGGAGCTGTTTTTT; clone size: .; D gene: .; V gene: TRBV24-1; J gene: TRBJ2-2
CDR3 protein: CASNGFNEQFF; CDR3 DNA: TGTGCCAGCAACGGTTTCAATGAGCAGTTCTTC; clone size: once; D gene: .; V gene: TRBV6-5; J gene: TRBJ2-1
CDR3 protein: CASSYRSTNYNEQFF; CDR3 DNA: TGTGCCAGCAGCTACCGATCCACCAACTACAATGAGCAGTTCTTC; clone size: once; D gene: .; V gene: TRBV9; J gene: TRBJ2-1
CDR3 protein: CASSPAGETQYF; CDR3 DNA: TGTGCCAGCAGTCCCGCCGGAGAGACCCAGTACTTC; clone size: .; D gene: .; V gene: TRBV2; J gene: TRBJ2-5
CDR3 protein: CASSSRTSGAYNEQFF; CDR3 DNA: TGTGCCAGTAGTTCGCGGACTAGCGGAGCCTACAATGAGCAGTTCTTC; clone size: .; D gene: TRBD2; V gene: TRBV19; J gene: TRBJ2-1
CDR3 protein: CASSFNSGNTIYF; CDR3 DNA: TGTGCCAGCAGTTTTAACTCTGGAAACACCATATATTTT; clone size: .; D gene: .; V gene: TRBV12-3/TRBV12-4; J gene: TRBJ1-3
CDR3 protein: CASSITGTRYEQYF; CDR3 DNA: TGTGCCAGTAGTATCACCGGGACCCGATACGAGCAGTACTTC; clone size: few; D gene: .; V gene: TRBV19; J gene: TRBJ2-7
CDR3 protein: CASMGLRDEQYF; CDR3 DNA: TGTGCCAGTATGGGGTTAAGGGACGAGCAGTACTTC; clone size: .; D gene: .; V gene: TRBV19; J gene: TRBJ2-7
CDR3 protein: CASSLGLNTEAFF; CDR3 DNA: TGTGCCAGCAGTTTAGGGTTGAACACTGAAGCTTTCTTT; clone size: .; D gene: .; V gene: TRBV27; J gene: TRBJ1-1
CDR3 protein: CASSPGSTLYGYTF; CDR3 DNA: TGTGCCAGCTCACCGGGTTCGACCCTCTATGGCTACACCTTC; clone size: .; D gene: .; V gene: TRBV18; J gene: TRBJ1-2
CDR3 protein: CSVATRMASGNTIYF; CDR3 DNA: TGCAGCGTTGCCACACGCATGGCCTCTGGAAACACCATATATTTT; clone size: once; D gene: .; V gene: TRBV29-1; J gene: TRBJ1-3
CDR3 protein: CASSRKGGYTF; CDR3 DNA: TGTGCCAGTAGTAGGAAGGGCGGCTACACCTTC; clone size: .; D gene: .; V gene: TRBV19; J gene: TRBJ1-2
CDR3 protein: CASSTAGQGGKDTQYF; CDR3 DNA: TGTGCCAGTAGTACCGCGGGACAGGGGGGAAAAGATACGCAGTATTTT; clone size: once; D gene: TRBD1; V gene: TRBV19; J gene: TRBJ2-3
CDR3 protein: CASSFPGDLIYEQYF; CDR3 DNA: TGTGCCAGCAGTTTCCCAGGGGATCTGATCTACGAGCAGTACTTC; clone size: .; D gene: .; V gene: TRBV28; J gene: TRBJ2-7
CDR3 protein: CASSDTPTEAFF; CDR3 DNA: TGTGCCAGCAGTGACACCCCCACTGAAGCTTTCTTT; clone size: .; D gene: .; V gene: TRBV6-2/TRBV6-3; J gene: TRBJ1-1
CDR3 protein: CASRTLGDYIEEQYF; CDR3 DNA: TGTGCCAGCAGGACCCTTGGGGACTACATCGAGGAGCAGTACTTC; clone size: once; D gene: TRBD2; V gene: TRBV6-5; J gene: TRBJ2-7